A single sample gave rise to the 8 T cell receptor beta chains below, sequenced in a study of a mutant IDH1 vaccine in newly diagnosed glioma. Antigens of these TCRs are unknown. The time point here: week 47, end of study. Mutant IDH1 20-mer peptide, at 300 ug, made up each vaccine dose, with topical imiquimod. TCRdb's table, derived via immunoSEQ multiplex PCR, lists solely in-frame clones and lacks some. Of about 94,000 clones in the sample, roughly nine tenths were seen once. The specimen was PBMCs, collected from a glioma patient whose treatment included an IDH1 peptide vaccine. The source of these receptors is a woman aged 45-65 years with glioma.

The gene calls are TRBV14 and TRBJ2-3; 7 positions match TRBD1. The length of the CDR3 is 16 residues. V dropped 0 bases and J dropped 1; count of bases not matched to a gene: 4. Germline CDR1 is SGHDN and CDR2 is FVKESK. Here the CDR3 DNA reads TGTGCCAGCAGCCAAGAACCGGACAGGCGCACAGATACGCAGTATTTT. Protein sequence: CASSQEPDRRTDTQYF.

The table lists this clone with a count of one. This chain links TRBV15 with TRBJ1-3; no clear D. CDR1 LNHNV and CDR2 YYDKDF come from the germline V gene (reference sequence). The V end was cut by 1 base, the J end by 0 bases, with 10 bases between. The CDR3 loop spans 16 amino acids. CDR3 nucleotide sequence: TGTGCCACCAGCAGAGCCATCATCAGCTCTGGAAACACCATATATTTT. This sequence encodes CATSRAIISSGNTIYF.

The V call is TRBV29-1, the J call TRBJ2-5, with 10 nucleotides matching TRBD1. Germline lookup yields CDR1 SQVTM and CDR2 ANQGSEA. The V gene end was trimmed by 8 bases and the J gene end by 5 bases; junction bases not matched to a gene: 5. The CDR3 has 12 residues. The CDR3 region is CSIGTGEETQYF. The CDR3 DNA is TGCAGCATCGGGACAGGGGAGGAGACCCAGTACTTC.

This chain connects TRBV5-4 to TRBJ2-3; D is unresolved. The length of the CDR3 is 13 residues. Germline values: CDR1 SGHNT, CDR2 YYREEE (reference sequence). V was shortened by 6 bases and J by 2 bases, with 10 bases between the two germline ends. DNA for the CDR3: TGTGCCAGCAACTCGCAGACCACAGATACGCAGTATTTT. It specifies CASNSQTTDTQYF.

The chain uses TRBV11-2 and TRBJ2-7, with a possible D match to TRBD1 (5 bases). V was clipped by 2 bases and J by 5 bases, with 10 bases between them. Germline lookup yields CDR1 SGHAT and CDR2 FQNNGV. CDR3 length equals 13 residues. As DNA, the CDR3 is TGTGCCAGCAGCTTATCGCAGGGCCACGAGCAGTACTTC. Encoded protein: CASSLSQGHEQYF.

CDR3 amino acids: CSAKDRTEAFF. The CDR3 DNA reads TGCAGTGCTAAGGACCGCACTGAAGCTTTCTTT. The chain links TRBV20-1 to TRBJ1-1; the D is unclear. Germline CDR1 DFQATT, CDR2 SNEGSKA (reference sequence). This CDR3 region has 11 residues. The V gene lost 4 bases and the J gene lost 4 bases, with 7 bases spanning the gap.

About this clone itself: The sample carries other DNA sequences with the same CDR3. V gene TRBV18 combines with J gene TRBJ2-5, with D unclear. This CDR3 has 11 amino acids. The germline V gene has CDR1 KGHSH and CDR2 LQKENI. Trimming left V 3 bases short and J 5 bases short, with 4 bases between. CDR3 DNA sequence: TGTGCCAGCTCACCGAGGGAGACCCAGTACTTC. Its protein is CASSPRETQYF.

The genes are TRBV19 and TRBJ1-3; D unclear. The CDR3 spans 16 residues. Trimming left V 6 bases short and J 0 bases short, with 15 bases between. Per germline, CDR1 LNHDA and CDR2 SQIVND (reference sequence). Written as DNA, the CDR3 is TGTGCCAGTAGCACTCTGAGCTCGCACTCTGGAAACACCATATATTTT. Its protein product is CASSTLSSHSGNTIYF.